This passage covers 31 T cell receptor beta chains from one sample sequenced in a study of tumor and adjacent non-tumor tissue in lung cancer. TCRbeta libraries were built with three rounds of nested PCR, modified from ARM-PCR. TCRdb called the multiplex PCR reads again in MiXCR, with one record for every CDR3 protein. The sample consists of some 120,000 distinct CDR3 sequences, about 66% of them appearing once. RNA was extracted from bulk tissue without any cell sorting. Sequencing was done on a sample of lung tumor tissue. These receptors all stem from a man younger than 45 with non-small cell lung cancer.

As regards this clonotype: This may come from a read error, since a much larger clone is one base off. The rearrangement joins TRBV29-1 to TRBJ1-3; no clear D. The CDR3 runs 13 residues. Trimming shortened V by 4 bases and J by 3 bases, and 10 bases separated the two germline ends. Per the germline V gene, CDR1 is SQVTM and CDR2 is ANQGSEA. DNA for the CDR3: TGCAGCGTTGGCACGGTTAATGGAAACACCATATATTTT. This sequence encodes CSVGTVNGNTIYF.

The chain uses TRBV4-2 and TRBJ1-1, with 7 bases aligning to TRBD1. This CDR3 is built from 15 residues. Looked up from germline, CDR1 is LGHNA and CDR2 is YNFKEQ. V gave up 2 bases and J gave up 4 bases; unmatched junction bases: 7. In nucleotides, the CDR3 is TGTGCCAGCAGCCAACTTACTGACAGGGCCACTGAAGCTTTCTTT. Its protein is CASSQLTDRATEAFF.

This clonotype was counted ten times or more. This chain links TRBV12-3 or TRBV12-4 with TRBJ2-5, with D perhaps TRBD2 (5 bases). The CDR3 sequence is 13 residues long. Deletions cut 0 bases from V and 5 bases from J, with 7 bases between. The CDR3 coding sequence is TGTGCCAGCAGTTTAGCCCGGGGTGAGACCCAGTACTTC. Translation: CASSLARGETQYF.

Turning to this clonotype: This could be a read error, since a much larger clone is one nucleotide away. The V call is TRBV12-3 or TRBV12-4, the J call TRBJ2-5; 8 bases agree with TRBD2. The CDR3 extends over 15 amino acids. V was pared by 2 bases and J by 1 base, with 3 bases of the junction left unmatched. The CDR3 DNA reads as TGTGCCAGCAGTTTATCGCGGGGGGCCCAAGAGACCCAGTACTTC. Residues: CASSLSRGAQETQYF.

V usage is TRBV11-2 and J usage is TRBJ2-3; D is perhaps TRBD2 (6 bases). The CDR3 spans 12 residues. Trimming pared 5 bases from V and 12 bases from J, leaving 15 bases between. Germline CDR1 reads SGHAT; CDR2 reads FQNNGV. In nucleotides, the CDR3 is TGTGCCAGCAGCGCAGGGACTTTGAGACAGTATTTT. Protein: CASSAGTLRQYF. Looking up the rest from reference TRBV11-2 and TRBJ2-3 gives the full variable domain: EAGVAQSPRYKIIEKRQSVAFWCNPISGHATLYWYQQILGQGPKLLIQFQNNGVVDDSQLPKDRFSAERLKGVDSTLKIQPAKLEDSAVYLCASSAGTLRQYFGPGTRLTVL.

CDR3 sequence: CSVTNGGEQFF. In DNA form, the CDR3 reads TGCAGTGTTACTAACGGGGGTGAGCAGTTCTTC. This chain joins TRBV20-1 and TRBJ2-1, with a tentative D call TRBD2 (6 bases). Trimming removed 7 bases at V and 9 bases at J, with 13 bases between. The CDR3 consists of 11 residues. Germline assignment: CDR1 DFQATT and CDR2 SNEGSKA (reference sequence).

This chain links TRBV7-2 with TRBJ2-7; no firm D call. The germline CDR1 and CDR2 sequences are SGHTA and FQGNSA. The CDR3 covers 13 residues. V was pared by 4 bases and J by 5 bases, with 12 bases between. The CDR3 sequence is CASSYDRANEQYF. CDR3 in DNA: TGTGCCAGCAGCTACGATAGGGCCAACGAGCAGTACTTC.

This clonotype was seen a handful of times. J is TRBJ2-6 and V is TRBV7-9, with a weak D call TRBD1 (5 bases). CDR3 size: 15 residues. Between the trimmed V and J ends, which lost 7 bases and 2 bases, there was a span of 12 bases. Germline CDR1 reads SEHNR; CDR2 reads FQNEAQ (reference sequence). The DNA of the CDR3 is TGTGCCAGCACCCTACAGGCCCCTGGGGCCAACGTCCTGACTTTC. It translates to CASTLQAPGANVLTF.

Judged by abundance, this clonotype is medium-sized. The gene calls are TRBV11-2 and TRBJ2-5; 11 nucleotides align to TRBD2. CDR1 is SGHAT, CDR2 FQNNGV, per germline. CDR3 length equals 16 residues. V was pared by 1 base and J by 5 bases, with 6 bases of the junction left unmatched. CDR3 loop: CASSLGLAGYGETQYF. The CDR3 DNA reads TGTGCCAGCAGCTTAGGACTAGCGGGATACGGGGAGACCCAGTACTTC.

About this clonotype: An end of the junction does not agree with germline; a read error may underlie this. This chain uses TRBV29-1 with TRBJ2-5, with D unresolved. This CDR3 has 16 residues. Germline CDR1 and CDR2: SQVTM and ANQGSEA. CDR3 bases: TGCAGCGTTGTCACCAGAGGACGACACGTCCAAGAGGCCCAGTACTTC. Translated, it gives CSVVTRGRHVQEAQYF.

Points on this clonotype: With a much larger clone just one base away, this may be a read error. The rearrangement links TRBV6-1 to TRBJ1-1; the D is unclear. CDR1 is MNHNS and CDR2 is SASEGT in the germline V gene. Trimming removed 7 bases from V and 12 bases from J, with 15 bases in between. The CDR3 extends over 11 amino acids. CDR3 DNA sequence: TGTGCCAGCACCGGGATGTCTGGAACTTTCTTT. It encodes CASTGMSGTFF.

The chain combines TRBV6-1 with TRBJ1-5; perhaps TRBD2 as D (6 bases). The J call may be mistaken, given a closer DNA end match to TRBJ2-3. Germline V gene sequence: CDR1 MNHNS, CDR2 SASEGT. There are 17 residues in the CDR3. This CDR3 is CASSERLGGSGNQPQYF. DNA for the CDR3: TGTGCCAGCAGTGAACGTCTTGGGGGGTCGGGCAATCAGCCCCAGTATTTT.

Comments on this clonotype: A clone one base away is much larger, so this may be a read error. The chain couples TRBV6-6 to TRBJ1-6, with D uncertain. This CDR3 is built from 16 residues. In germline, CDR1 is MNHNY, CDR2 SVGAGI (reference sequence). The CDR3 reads CANSLAASLYNSPLHF. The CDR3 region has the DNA TGTGCCAACAGTTTAGCCGCTTCCCTATATAATTCACCCCTCCACTTT.

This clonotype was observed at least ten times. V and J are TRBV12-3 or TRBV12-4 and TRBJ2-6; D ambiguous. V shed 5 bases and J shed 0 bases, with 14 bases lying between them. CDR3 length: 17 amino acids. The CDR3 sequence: CASSKWVTTSGANVLTF. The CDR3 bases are TGTGCCAGCAGTAAGTGGGTGACAACCTCTGGGGCCAACGTCCTGACTTTC.

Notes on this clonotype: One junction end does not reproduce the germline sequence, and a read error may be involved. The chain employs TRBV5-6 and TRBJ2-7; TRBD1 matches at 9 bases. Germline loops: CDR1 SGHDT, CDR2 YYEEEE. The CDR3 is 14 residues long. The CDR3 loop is CASSYGQGSYEQHF. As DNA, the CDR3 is TGTGCCAGCAGCTATGGACAGGGGTCCTACGAGCAGCACTTC. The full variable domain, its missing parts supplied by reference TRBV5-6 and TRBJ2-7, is DAGVTQSPTHLIKTRGQQVTLRCSPKSGHDTVSWYQQALGQGPQFIFQYYEEEERQRGNFPDRFSGHQFPNYSSELNVNALLLGDSALYLCASSYGQGSYEQHFGPGTRLTVT.

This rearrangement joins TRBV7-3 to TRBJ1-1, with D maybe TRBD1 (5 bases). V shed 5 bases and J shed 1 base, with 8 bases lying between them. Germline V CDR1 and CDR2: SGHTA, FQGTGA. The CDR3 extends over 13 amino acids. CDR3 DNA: TGTGCCAGCAGCCGACAGCCGAACACTGAAGCTTTCTTT. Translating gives CASSRQPNTEAFF.

This CDR3 reads CISSHLGLAGPYEQYF. CDR3 sequence (DNA): TGTATCAGCAGCCATCTAGGACTAGCGGGGCCTTACGAGCAGTACTTC. The chain couples TRBV6-2 or TRBV6-3 to TRBJ2-7, with 12 bases fitting TRBD2. CDR1 and CDR2 from the germline V gene are MNHEY and SVGEGT. This CDR3 is 16 amino acids long.

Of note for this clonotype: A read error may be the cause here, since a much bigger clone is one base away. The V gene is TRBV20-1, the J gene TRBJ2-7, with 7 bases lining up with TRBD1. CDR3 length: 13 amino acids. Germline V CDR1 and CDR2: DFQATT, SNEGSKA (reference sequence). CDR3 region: CSAMDRKPYKQYF. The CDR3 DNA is TGCAGTGCAATGGACAGGAAGCCCTACAAGCAGTACTTC.

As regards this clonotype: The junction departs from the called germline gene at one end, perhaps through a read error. CDR3: CTSSLSWKTEAFF. The CDR3 coding sequence is TGTACCAGCAGCTTATCGTGGAAGACTGAAGCTTTCTTT. The J gene is TRBJ1-1, the V gene TRBV11-2; no definite D call. The CDR3 sequence is 13 residues long. The V gene's germline CDR1 is SGHAT and CDR2 FQNNGV.

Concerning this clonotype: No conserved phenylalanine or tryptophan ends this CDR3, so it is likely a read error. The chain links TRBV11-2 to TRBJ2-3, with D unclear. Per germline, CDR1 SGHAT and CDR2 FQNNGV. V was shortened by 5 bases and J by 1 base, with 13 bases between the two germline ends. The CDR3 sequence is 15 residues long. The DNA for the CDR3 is TGTGCCAGCAGCCCGGACCAATCGGGCACAGATACGCAGTATATC. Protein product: CASSPDQSGTDTQYI.

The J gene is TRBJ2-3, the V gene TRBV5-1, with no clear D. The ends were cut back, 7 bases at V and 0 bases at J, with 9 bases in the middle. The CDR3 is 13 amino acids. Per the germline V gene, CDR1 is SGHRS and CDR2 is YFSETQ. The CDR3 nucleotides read TGCGCCAGCTCTGACCCTAGCACAGATACGCAGTATTTT. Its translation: CASSDPSTDTQYF.

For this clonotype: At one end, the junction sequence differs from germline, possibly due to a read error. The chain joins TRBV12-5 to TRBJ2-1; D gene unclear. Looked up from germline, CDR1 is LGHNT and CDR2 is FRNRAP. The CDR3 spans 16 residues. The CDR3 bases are TGTGCTAGTGGTTCTCTCGTGATAGGCCCTTACATTGAGCAGTTCTTC. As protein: CASGSLVIGPYIEQFF.

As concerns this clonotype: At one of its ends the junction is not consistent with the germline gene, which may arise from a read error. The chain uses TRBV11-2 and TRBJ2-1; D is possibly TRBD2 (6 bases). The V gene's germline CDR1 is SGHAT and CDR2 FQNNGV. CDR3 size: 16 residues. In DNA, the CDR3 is TGTACCAGCGGCCTGATAGGCGGGACTTCTAACAATGAGCAGTTCTTC. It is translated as CTSGLIGGTSNNEQFF.

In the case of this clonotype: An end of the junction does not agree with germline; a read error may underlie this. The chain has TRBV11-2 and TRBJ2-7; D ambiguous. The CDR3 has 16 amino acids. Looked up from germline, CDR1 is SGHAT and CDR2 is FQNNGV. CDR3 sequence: CANSLEWARPLNEQYF. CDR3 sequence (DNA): TGTGCCAACAGCTTAGAATGGGCACGGCCTCTCAATGAGCAGTACTTC.

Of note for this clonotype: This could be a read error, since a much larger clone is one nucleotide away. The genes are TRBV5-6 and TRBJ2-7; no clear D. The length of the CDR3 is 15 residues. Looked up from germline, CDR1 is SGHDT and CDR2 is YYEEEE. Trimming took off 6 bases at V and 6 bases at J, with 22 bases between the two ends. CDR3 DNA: TGTGCCAGCAACTATACAGAACCGCGTCCGGCCGAGCAGTACTTC. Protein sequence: CASNYTEPRPAEQYF.

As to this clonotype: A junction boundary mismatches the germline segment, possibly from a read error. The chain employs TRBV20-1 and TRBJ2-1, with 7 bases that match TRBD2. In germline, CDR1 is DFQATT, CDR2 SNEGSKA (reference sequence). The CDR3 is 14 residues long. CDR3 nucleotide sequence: TGCAATGCTCGGGACTACCTCATCTACAATGAGCAGTTCTTC. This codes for CNARDYLIYNEQFF.

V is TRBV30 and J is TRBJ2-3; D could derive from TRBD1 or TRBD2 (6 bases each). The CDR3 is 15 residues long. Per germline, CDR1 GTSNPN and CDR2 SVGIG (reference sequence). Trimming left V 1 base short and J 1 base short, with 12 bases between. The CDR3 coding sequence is TGTGCCTGGAGTGCTTCGGGGGCGGGCACAGATACGCAGTATTTT. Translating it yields CAWSASGAGTDTQYF.

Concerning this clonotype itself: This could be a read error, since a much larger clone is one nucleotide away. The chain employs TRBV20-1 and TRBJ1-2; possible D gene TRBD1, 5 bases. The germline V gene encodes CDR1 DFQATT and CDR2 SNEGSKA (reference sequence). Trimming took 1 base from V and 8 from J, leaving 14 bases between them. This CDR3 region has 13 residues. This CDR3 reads CSARATGVGGYTF. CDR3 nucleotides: TGCAGTGCTAGAGCGACGGGGGTTGGAGGCTACACCTTC.

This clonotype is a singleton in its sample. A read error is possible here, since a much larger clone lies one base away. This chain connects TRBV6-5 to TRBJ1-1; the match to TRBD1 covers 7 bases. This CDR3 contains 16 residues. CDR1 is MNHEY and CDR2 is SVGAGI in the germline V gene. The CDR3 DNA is TGTGCCAACAGTTACTCCCGGGACAGACCATACACTGAAGCTTTCTTT. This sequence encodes CANSYSRDRPYTEAFF.

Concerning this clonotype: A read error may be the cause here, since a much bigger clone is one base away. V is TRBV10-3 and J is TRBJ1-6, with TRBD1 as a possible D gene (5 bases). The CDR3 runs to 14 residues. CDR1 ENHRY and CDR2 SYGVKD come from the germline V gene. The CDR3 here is CTISEDTGSSPLHF. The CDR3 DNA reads TGTACCATCAGTGAGGACACGGGGAGTTCACCCCTCCACTTT.

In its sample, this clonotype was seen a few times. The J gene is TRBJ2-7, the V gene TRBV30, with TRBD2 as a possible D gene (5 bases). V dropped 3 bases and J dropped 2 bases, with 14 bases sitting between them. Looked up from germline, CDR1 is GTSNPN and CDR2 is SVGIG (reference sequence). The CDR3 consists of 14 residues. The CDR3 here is CAWRLRGSAYEQYF. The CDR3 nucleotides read TGTGCCTGGAGGCTCCGGGGTTCCGCCTACGAGCAGTACTTC.